The 32 T cell receptor beta chains below come from one sample, sequenced in a study of T cell responses to AZD1222 COVID-19 vaccine. Repertoires were generated with immunoSEQ multiplex PCR, while TCRdb's copy carries only in-frame clones and drops some. Of around 100,000 clones in the sample, 93% are singletons; the top ten hold about 5%. The source was peripheral blood, collected on day 0 of AZD1222 vaccination. The receptors shown here come from an adult in good health.

The V call is TRBV5-1, the J call TRBJ1-1; D gene uncertain. Germline loops: CDR1 SGHRS, CDR2 YFSETQ. V lost 0 bases and J 0 bases, leaving 3 bases between the germline ends. This CDR3 has 13 amino acids. CDR3 in amino acids: CASSLEMNTEAFF. In nucleotides, the CDR3 is TGCGCCAGCAGCTTGGAGATGAACACTGAAGCTTTCTTT.

V is TRBV4-2 and J is TRBJ1-3; D remains unclear. The germline V gene has CDR1 LGHNA and CDR2 YNFKEQ. Trimming took 0 bases from V and 3 from J, leaving 18 bases between them. This CDR3 is 18 amino acids long. CDR3 in DNA: TGTGCCAGCAGCCAAGAAGTTTCCGCGGCTGATTTTGGAAACACCATATATTTT. Translating gives CASSQEVSAADFGNTIYF.

The V call is TRBV7-8, the J call TRBJ2-5; D is ambiguous. Between the trimmed V and J ends, which lost 1 base and 7 bases, there was a span of 4 bases. CDR3 length: 11 amino acids. CDR1 and CDR2 (germline): SGHVS, FQNEAQ. DNA for the CDR3: TGTGCCAGCAGCTTAGGGTCGACCCAGTACTTC. Protein product: CASSLGSTQYF.

As regards this clone: This sample includes further DNA sequences coding for the same CDR3. This chain uses TRBV14 with TRBJ2-5; D gene unclear. CDR1 and CDR2 from the germline V gene are SGHDN and FVKESK. The CDR3 runs to 13 residues. Trimming left V 0 bases short and J 4 bases short, with 6 bases between. CDR3 region: CASSQDWAETQYF. The DNA for the CDR3 is TGTGCCAGCAGCCAAGATTGGGCAGAGACCCAGTACTTC.

This rearrangement joins TRBV15 to TRBJ1-2, with 9 bases aligning to TRBD1. J lost 3 bases, V lost 7 bases, and 6 bases had no gene match. Germline CDR1 reads LNHNV; CDR2 reads YYDKDF (reference sequence). This CDR3 has 14 residues. In DNA form, the CDR3 reads TGTGCCACCAAACGGGACAGGGCGGACTATGGCTACACCTTC. Its translation: CATKRDRADYGYTF.

The gene calls are TRBV6-1 and TRBJ1-5, with TRBD1 matching 9 bases. The CDR3 is 18 residues long. Germline-derived CDR1 and CDR2 are MNHNS and SASEGT. Trimming removed 0 bases from V and 6 bases from J; junction bases left unmatched: 12. The CDR3 loop reads CASSEAAPDRGVGQPQHF. CDR3 in DNA: TGTGCCAGCAGTGAAGCGGCCCCGGACAGGGGTGTCGGTCAGCCCCAGCATTTT.

The chain combines TRBV7-9 with TRBJ1-4, with 12 positions matching TRBD1. This CDR3 has 19 amino acids. V dropped 0 bases and J dropped 5; count of bases not matched to a gene: 10. Germline CDR1 reads SEHNR; CDR2 reads FQNEAQ (reference sequence). The CDR3 here is CASSLASRDRGRMNEKLFF. The CDR3, as DNA: TGTGCCAGCAGCTTAGCCTCACGGGACAGGGGGCGTATGAATGAAAAACTGTTTTTT. Based on the CDR3 plus reference TRBV7-9 and TRBJ1-4, the full variable domain is DTGVSQNPRHKITKRGQNVTFRCDPISEHNRLYWYRQTLGQGPEFLTYFQNEAQLEKSRLLSDRFSAERPKGSFSTLEIQRTEQGDSAMYLCASSLASRDRGRMNEKLFFGSGTQLSVL.

The chain carries TRBV5-1 and TRBJ1-3; maybe TRBD1 (5 bases). The CDR3 runs 17 residues. Deletions cut 0 bases from V and 2 bases from J, with 15 bases between. The V gene's germline CDR1 is SGHRS and CDR2 YFSETQ. CDR3 amino acids: CASSLETPGRAGNTIYF. CDR3 sequence (DNA): TGCGCCAGCAGCTTGGAGACACCGGGACGCGCTGGAAACACCATATATTTT.

The V and J genes are TRBV27 and TRBJ1-5, with 10 bases fitting TRBD1. Germline CDR1 and CDR2: MNHEY and SMNVEV (reference sequence). The CDR3 has 16 amino acids. The V gene end was trimmed by 1 base and the J gene end by 4 bases; junction bases not matched to a gene: 4. CDR3 DNA: TGTGCCAGCAGTTTATGGACAGGGGGTAGTAATCAGCCCCAGCATTTT. Protein product: CASSLWTGGSNQPQHF.

The chain couples TRBV6-5 to TRBJ2-7; D unresolved. The germline V gene has CDR1 MNHEY and CDR2 SVGAGI. CDR3 length: 13 residues. The V end lost 2 bases, the J end lost 0 bases, and 5 bases lay between the germline ends. CDR3 sequence reads: CASSYRFSYEQYF. CDR3 in DNA: TGTGCCAGCAGTTACAGGTTCTCCTACGAGCAGTACTTC.

The J gene is TRBJ1-2, the V gene TRBV7-9; 9 bases align to TRBD1. Germline V CDR1 and CDR2: SEHNR, FQNEAQ (reference sequence). The CDR3 extends over 14 amino acids. V lost 8 bases, J lost 4 bases, and 8 bases stayed unmatched. CDR3 region: CASGSDRGLYGYTF. As DNA, the CDR3 is TGTGCCAGCGGCTCGGACAGGGGCCTCTATGGCTACACCTTC.

CDR3 in amino acids: CAWRTNSGANVLTF. CDR3 coding DNA: TGTGCCTGGAGAACGAACTCTGGGGCCAACGTCCTGACTTTC. The V call is TRBV30, the J call TRBJ2-6; no reliable D call. The V gene lost 3 bases and the J gene lost 0 bases, with 6 bases spanning the gap. The CDR3 totals 14 residues. CDR1 and CDR2 (germline): GTSNPN, SVGIG (reference sequence).

The sample holds a few counts of this clone. Here the CDR3 reads CASSFSGTSAETQYF. In DNA, the CDR3 is TGTGCCAGCAGCTTTTCCGGGACTAGCGCAGAGACCCAGTACTTC. The chain has TRBV7-2 and TRBJ2-5, with 10 bases aligning to TRBD2. Germline CDR1 SGHTA, CDR2 FQGNSA. The V gene end was trimmed by 3 bases and the J gene end by 4 bases; junction bases not matched to a gene: 5. The CDR3 runs to 15 residues.

This rearrangement joins TRBV6-5 to TRBJ2-3; 7 bases are shared with TRBD2. Per the germline V gene, CDR1 is MNHEY and CDR2 is SVGAGI. With V trimmed by 8 bases and J by 5 bases, 10 bases remained unmatched. The CDR3 consists of 14 residues. The CDR3 reads CASFEAGVRDTQYF. The CDR3 bases are TGTGCCAGCTTTGAGGCGGGAGTAAGAGATACGCAGTATTTT.

The rearrangement uses TRBV6-2 or TRBV6-3 and TRBJ2-5; a weak D match, TRBD1 (5 bases). The V and J ends lost 5 bases and 3 bases respectively, with 13 bases between them. The V gene's germline CDR1 is MNHEY and CDR2 SVGEGT. CDR3 length: 14 residues. CDR3 region: CASSMDIGEETQYF. CDR3 DNA sequence: TGTGCCAGCAGTATGGACATAGGGGAAGAGACCCAGTACTTC.

This chain connects TRBV7-2 to TRBJ1-3, with D maybe TRBD1 (6 bases). This CDR3 has 18 residues. V was cut by 0 bases and J by 0 bases, with 15 bases left in between. From germline, CDR1 is SGHTA and CDR2 FQGNSA. The CDR3 DNA reads as TGTGCCAGCAGCTTAGCGGCCTCGGGACACAACTCTGGAAACACCATATATTTT. Its protein product is CASSLAASGHNSGNTIYF.

The CDR3 sequence is CASSEWDRGSYEQYF. CDR3 DNA: TGTGCCAGCAGTGAATGGGACAGGGGGTCCTACGAGCAGTACTTC. The chain combines TRBV2 with TRBJ2-7; 11 nucleotides agree with TRBD1. CDR3 length equals 15 residues. J gave up 1 base and V 2 bases, and 1 base lay outside the gene matches. Looked up from germline, CDR1 is SNHLY and CDR2 is FYNNEI.

The V call is TRBV6-1, the J call TRBJ2-7, with D tentatively TRBD1 (5 bases). Germline V gene lookup returns CDR1 MNHNS and CDR2 SASEGT. The length of the CDR3 is 16 residues. V lost 2 bases to trimming and J lost 0 bases, with 14 bases between them. CDR3 amino acids: CASSELAGPSSYEQYF. CDR3 DNA sequence: TGTGCCAGCAGTGAATTGGCAGGGCCGAGCTCCTACGAGCAGTACTTC.

The chain has TRBV5-1 and TRBJ2-1, with D hard to call. Trimming shortened V by 3 bases and J by 0 bases, and 10 bases separated the two germline ends. Per germline, CDR1 SGHRS and CDR2 YFSETQ. The CDR3 is 15 amino acids. For the CDR3, the DNA is TGCGCCAGCAGCTCGACCGGTGACTCCTACAATGAGCAGTTCTTC. This sequence encodes CASSSTGDSYNEQFF.

The count of this clone is one. The rearrangement joins TRBV5-4 to TRBJ2-1, with D possibly called TRBD1 or TRBD2 (7 bases each). Germline values: CDR1 SGHNT, CDR2 YYREEE (reference sequence). The V end lost 0 bases, the J end lost 6 bases, and 19 bases lay between the germline ends. The CDR3 is 17 residues long. The CDR3 loop is CASSLAGGGYSANEQFF. CDR3 DNA: TGTGCCAGCAGCTTGGCAGGGGGAGGGTACAGTGCCAATGAGCAGTTCTTC.

This clone has a handful of counts. This chain connects TRBV11-2 to TRBJ2-1; no firm D call. Deletions cut 5 bases from V and 11 bases from J, with 16 bases between. CDR1 and CDR2 (germline): SGHAT, FQNNGV. This CDR3 comprises 13 residues. The CDR3 region has the DNA TGTGCCAGCAGCCTTTTTGGTTCGACTCAGCAGTTCTTC. This codes for CASSLFGSTQQFF.

The chain uses TRBV14 and TRBJ1-4; weak D call: TRBD1 (5 bases). The CDR3 has 15 residues. The germline V gene encodes CDR1 SGHDN and CDR2 FVKESK. Trimming took 0 bases from V and 8 from J, leaving 13 bases between them. The CDR3 region is CASSQDLGEGEKLFF. CDR3 bases: TGTGCCAGCAGCCAAGATCTGGGGGAAGGGGAAAAACTGTTTTTT.

This chain links TRBV3-1 (or the pseudogene TRBV3-2) with TRBJ2-1, with 12 bases lining up with TRBD1. Germline CDR1 and CDR2: LGHDT and YNNKEL (reference sequence). The CDR3 is made up of 16 amino acids. The V gene end was trimmed by 0 bases and the J gene end by 10 bases; junction bases not matched to a gene: 7. This chain's CDR3 is CASSQDWGQGADEQFF. The CDR3 nucleotides read TGTGCCAGCAGCCAAGATTGGGGACAGGGGGCTGACGAGCAGTTCTTC.

The chain couples TRBV19 to TRBJ2-1, with TRBD2 matching 16 bases. CDR3 length: 16 amino acids. Germline assignment: CDR1 LNHDA and CDR2 SQIVND (reference sequence). V was pared by 5 bases and J by 9 bases, with 7 bases of the junction left unmatched. The CDR3 loop is CASSAPGLAGGFEQFF. The CDR3 DNA sequence: TGTGCCAGTAGTGCCCCGGGACTAGCGGGAGGGTTTGAGCAGTTCTTC.

This chain connects TRBV28 to TRBJ1-1, with 7 bases identical to TRBD1. Looked up from germline, CDR1 is MDHEN and CDR2 is SYDVKM. This CDR3 has 14 residues. V shed 5 bases and J 0 bases; nucleotides not matched to a gene: 3. This CDR3 is CASSKTGLNTEAFF. The CDR3 nucleotides read TGTGCCAGCAGTAAGACAGGGTTGAACACTGAAGCTTTCTTT.

The chain employs TRBV11-3 and TRBJ2-1; no reliable D call. Deletions cut 2 bases from V and 0 bases from J, with 8 bases between. The CDR3 sequence is 15 residues long. Looked up from germline, CDR1 is SGHNT and CDR2 is YENEEA. Written as DNA, the CDR3 is TGTGCCAGCAGCTTATGGAGTTCCTCCTACAATGAGCAGTTCTTC. It is translated as CASSLWSSSYNEQFF. The variable domain in full, with the rest retrieved from reference TRBV11-3 and TRBJ2-1, is EAGVVQSPRYKIIEKKQPVAFWCNPISGHNTLYWYLQNLGQGPELLIRYENEEAVDDSQLPKDRFSAERLKGVDSTLKIQPAELGDSAVYLCASSLWSSSYNEQFFGPGTRLTVL.

The chain employs TRBV18 and TRBJ1-2; 9 bases map to TRBD1. CDR1 and CDR2 from the germline V gene are KGHSH and LQKENI. The CDR3 sequence is 14 residues long. Germline trimming cut 3 bases from V and 8 bases from J; bases unmatched to any gene: 7. CDR3 region: CASSPLGDREGYTF. The CDR3 region has the DNA TGTGCCAGCTCACCCCTCGGGGACAGGGAAGGCTACACCTTC. Full variable domain (outside the CDR3, taken from reference TRBV18 and TRBJ1-2): NAGVMQNPRHLVRRRGQEARLRCSPMKGHSHVYWYRQLPEEGLKFMVYLQKENIIDESGMPKERFSAEFPKEGPSILRIQQVVRGDSAAYFCASSPLGDREGYTFGSGTRLTVV.

The chain couples TRBV10-3 to TRBJ1-5, with D tentatively TRBD1 (6 bases). CDR1 and CDR2 from the germline V gene are ENHRY and SYGVKD. The CDR3 extends over 15 amino acids. V lost 6 bases and J lost 0, with 12 bases in between. The CDR3 spells CAISPDRHSNQPQHF. The CDR3 coding sequence is TGTGCCATCAGCCCGGACAGACATAGCAATCAGCCCCAGCATTTT.

The V gene is TRBV3-1 (or the pseudogene TRBV3-2), the J gene TRBJ2-7; 7 bases fit TRBD1. After removal of 4 bases from V and 1 base from J, the junction contained 4 bases not matched to a gene. Germline assignment: CDR1 LGHDT and CDR2 YNNKEL (reference sequence). This CDR3 contains 14 residues. CDR3 loop: CASSRDRSSYEQYF. CDR3 DNA: TGTGCCAGCAGCCGGGACAGAAGTTCCTACGAGCAGTACTTC.

The chain carries TRBV5-6 and TRBJ1-4; no firm D call. CDR3 length equals 12 residues. Trimming removed 0 bases at V and 10 bases at J, with 7 bases between. CDR1 and CDR2 from the germline V gene are SGHDT and YYEEEE. CDR3 region: CASSLGSRKLFF. As DNA, the CDR3 is TGTGCCAGCAGCTTGGGGAGTCGAAAACTGTTTTTT.

The chain joins TRBV5-4 to TRBJ2-5; D tentatively reads TRBD1 or TRBD2 (7 bases each). The V gene lost 0 bases and the J gene lost 5 bases, with 14 bases spanning the gap. Germline assignment: CDR1 SGHNT and CDR2 YYREEE (reference sequence). This CDR3 spans 15 amino acids. For the CDR3, the DNA is TGTGCCAGCAGCTTGGAAGCGGGACAGTGGGAGACCCAGTACTTC. Translation: CASSLEAGQWETQYF.

The chain recombines TRBV12-3 or TRBV12-4 with TRBJ1-5, with unresolved D. Trimming left V 11 bases short and J 4 bases short, with 12 bases between. There are 12 residues in the CDR3. The chain's CDR3 is CASRFGNQPQHF. The CDR3 DNA reads TGTGCCTCCCGTTTCGGTAATCAGCCCCAGCATTTT.